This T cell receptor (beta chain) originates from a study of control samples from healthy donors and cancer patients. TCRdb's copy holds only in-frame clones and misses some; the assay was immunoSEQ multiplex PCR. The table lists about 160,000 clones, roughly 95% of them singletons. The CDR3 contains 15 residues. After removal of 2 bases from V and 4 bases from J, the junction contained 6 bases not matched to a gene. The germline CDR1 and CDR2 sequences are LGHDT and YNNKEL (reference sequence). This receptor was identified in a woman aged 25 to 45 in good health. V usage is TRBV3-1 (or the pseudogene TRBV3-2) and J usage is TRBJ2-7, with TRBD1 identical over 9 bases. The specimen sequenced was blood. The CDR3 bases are TGTGCCAGCAGCCAACCGGGACAGGGTTTATACGAGCAGTACTTC. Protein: CASSQPGQGLYEQYF.